This TCR beta chain is from a study of blood T cells in healthy people across ages. Regarding the study as a whole: From one million sequenced T cells, diversity estimates were lower bounds.

Together with a sample-barcoded 5' primer, a J-beta primer mix was included in a second PCR lasting about 7 to 11 cycles. TCRdb redid the calling of the 5' RACE reads with MiXCR, one entry per CDR3 protein. The table has 1.5 million to 2 million distinct CDR3 sequences, roughly 49% seen once. This clonotype showed up just a few times. Its antigen is not identified. V lost 3 bases to trimming and J lost 6 bases, with 11 bases between them. The CDR3 loop spans 13 amino acids. From germline, CDR1 is SQVTM and CDR2 ANQGSEA. The sequencing sample was made of blood. The chain carries TRBV29-1 and TRBJ1-4, with D possibly matching TRBD1 (5 bases). This sequence was found in a middle-aged woman in good health. CDR3 bases: TGCAGCGTTGAGAGGGACCCTGATGAAAAACTGTTTTTT. It is translated as CSVERDPDEKLFF.